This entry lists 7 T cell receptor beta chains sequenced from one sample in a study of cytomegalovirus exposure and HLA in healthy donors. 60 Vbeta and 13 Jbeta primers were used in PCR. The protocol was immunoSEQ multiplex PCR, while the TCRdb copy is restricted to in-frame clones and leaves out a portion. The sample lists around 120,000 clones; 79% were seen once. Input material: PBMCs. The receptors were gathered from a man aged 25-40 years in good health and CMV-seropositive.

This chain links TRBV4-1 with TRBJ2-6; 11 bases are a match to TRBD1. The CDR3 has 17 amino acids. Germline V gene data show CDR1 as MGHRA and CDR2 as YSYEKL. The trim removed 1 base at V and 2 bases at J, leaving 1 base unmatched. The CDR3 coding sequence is TGCGCCAGCAGCCAAGGGGACAGGGGGGCTGGGGCCAACGTCCTGACTTTC. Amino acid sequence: CASSQGDRGAGANVLTF.

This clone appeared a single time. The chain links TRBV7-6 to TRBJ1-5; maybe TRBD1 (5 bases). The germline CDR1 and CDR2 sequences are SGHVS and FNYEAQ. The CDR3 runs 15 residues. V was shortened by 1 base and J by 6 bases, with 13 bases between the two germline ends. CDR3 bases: TGTGCCAGCAGCTTAGGGGGGACGGGGGGTCAGCCCCAGCATTTT. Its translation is CASSLGGTGGQPQHF.

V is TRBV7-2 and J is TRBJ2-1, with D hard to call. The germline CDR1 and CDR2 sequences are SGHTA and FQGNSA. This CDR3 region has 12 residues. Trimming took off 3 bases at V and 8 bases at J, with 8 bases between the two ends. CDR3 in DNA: TGTGCCAGCAGCTTGGCCCAAGATGAGCAGTTCTTC. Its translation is CASSLAQDEQFF.

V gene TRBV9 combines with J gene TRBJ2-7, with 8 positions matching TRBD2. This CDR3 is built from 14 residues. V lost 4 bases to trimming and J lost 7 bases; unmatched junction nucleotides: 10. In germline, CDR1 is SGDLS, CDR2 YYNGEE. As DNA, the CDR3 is TGTGCCAGCAGCTCTCACGGGGGGGGGAGGGAGCAGTACTTC. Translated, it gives CASSSHGGGREQYF.

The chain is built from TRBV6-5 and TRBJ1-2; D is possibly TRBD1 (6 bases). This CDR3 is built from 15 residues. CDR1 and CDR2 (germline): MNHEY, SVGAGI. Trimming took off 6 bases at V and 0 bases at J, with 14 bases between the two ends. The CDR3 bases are TGTGCCAGCAGCCTACAGGGCCCAGCTAACTATGGCTACACCTTC. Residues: CASSLQGPANYGYTF.

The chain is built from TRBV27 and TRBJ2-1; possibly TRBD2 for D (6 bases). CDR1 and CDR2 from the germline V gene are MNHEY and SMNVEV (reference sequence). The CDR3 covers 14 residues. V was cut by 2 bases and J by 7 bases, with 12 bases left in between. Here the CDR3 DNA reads TGTGCCAGCAGTTTAAATCGCGGGATAAATGAGCAGTTCTTC. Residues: CASSLNRGINEQFF.

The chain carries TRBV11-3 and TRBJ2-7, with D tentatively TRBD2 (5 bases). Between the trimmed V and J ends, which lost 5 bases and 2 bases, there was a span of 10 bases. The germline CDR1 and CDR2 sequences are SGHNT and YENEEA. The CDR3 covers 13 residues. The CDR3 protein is CASSPEGAYEQYF. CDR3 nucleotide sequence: TGTGCCAGCAGCCCCGAGGGAGCCTACGAGCAGTACTTC.